This T cell receptor (beta chain) was documented in a study of blood T cell repertoires in COVID-19. On the study more broadly: Sites across the United States, Italy and Spain contributed samples from acute and convalescent COVID-19. PBMCs, B-cell-depleted T cells, or T cells were the source of the cDNA or gDNA that made up the material.

As originally analysed: Amplification of reference gene primers was used by the study to estimate nucleated cell counts. Data came from immunoSEQ multiplex PCR; TCRdb stores just in-frame clones and leaves some out. For V, J and clone size, that table is used; D and trimming come from the DNA. The profile shows around 70,000 clones, around 90% of them singletons. Sequenced sample: peripheral blood. The sequence was collected from a human donor in a cohort sampled during active COVID-19.

CDR3 nucleotide sequence: TGTGCCAGCAGTTACTCGGCAGGGCCTAACTATGGCTACACCTTC. The encoded protein is CASSYSAGPNYGYTF. This sequence joins TRBV6-6 and TRBJ1-2, with D perhaps TRBD1 (5 bases). The length of the CDR3 is 15 residues. Trimming took off 0 bases at V and 0 bases at J, with 8 bases between the two ends. CDR1 and CDR2 from the germline V gene are MNHNY and SVGAGI (reference sequence).